Presented here are 8 T cell receptor beta chains from one specimen sequenced in a study of CXCR3-negative and CXCR3-positive naive CD8 T cells. Through 5' RACE with UMI labels, the TRB cDNA libraries were prepared. TCRdb reanalyzed the 5' RACE reads, giving one entry per CDR3 protein sequence and no DNA. The ten most abundant clones cover 1.6% of a sample with 43,000 or so distinct CDR3 sequences. Source material: naive CXCR3- CD8+ T cells from blood. Subset of the sample: CD45RO-CCR7+CD27+CD95- naive CD8+ T cells lacking CXCR3 (TNR3-). The origin of the receptors is a human donor in good health. Some clones in this sample may be carry-over from other donors' samples.

This chain uses TRBV5-5 with TRBJ2-7; TCRdb selects TRBD2, and the lack of DNA leaves this call unchecked. Germline V gene lookup returns CDR1 SGHKS and CDR2 YYEKEE (reference sequence). CDR3 size: 15 residues. CDR3 sequence: CASSLSPPEGHEQYF.

This sequence joins TRBV12-3 or TRBV12-4 and TRBJ1-1. The CDR3 totals 17 residues. This CDR3 is CASSPYLIPGPYTEAFF.

CDR3: CASTLRDSSYEQYF. The rearrangement joins TRBV7-9 to TRBJ2-7. Germline V gene data show CDR1 as SEHNR and CDR2 as FQNEAQ (reference sequence). CDR3 length: 14 amino acids.

This chain joins TRBV5-1 and TRBJ2-3. Per the germline V gene, CDR1 is SGHRS and CDR2 is YFSETQ. The CDR3 sequence is 13 residues long. This CDR3 reads CASSFGSTDTQYF.

The CDR3 spells CSASRDRNYGYTF. This chain uses TRBV20-1 with TRBJ1-2; there is no DNA to check the TCRdb D call of TRBD1. Germline CDR1 is DFQATT and CDR2 is SNEGSKA (reference sequence). This CDR3 spans 13 amino acids.

This clonotype shows up as medium-sized by frequency. V and J are TRBV7-3 and TRBJ2-5; TCRdb names TRBD2, which stays unverified in the absence of DNA. CDR3 size: 15 residues. Looked up from germline, CDR1 is SGHTA and CDR2 is FQGTGA. The CDR3 region is CASSSIGGGIETQYF.

The V call is TRBV9, the J call TRBJ1-3. The CDR3 contains 16 residues. Per germline, CDR1 SGDLS and CDR2 YYNGEE. The CDR3 protein is CASSAYGRTSGNTIYF.

The chain carries TRBV4-1 and TRBJ2-1. The germline V gene encodes CDR1 MGHRA and CDR2 YSYEKL. The CDR3 runs 12 residues. The CDR3 region is CASSPSGNEQFF.